These 9 T cell receptor beta chains were all obtained from the same sample, sequenced in a study of tumour-infiltrating T cells in Burkitt lymphoma. Measured with immunoSEQ multiplex PCR; TCRdb has only the in-frame clones, and not every one. The sample shows about 46,000 clones, less than 35% of them seen only once. Sequencing was done on a sample of tumor tissue. These receptors were collected from a human donor with Burkitt lymphoma.

This clone was found a few times. The V call is TRBV4-3, the J call TRBJ2-5, with TRBD2 identical over 7 bases. Germline V CDR1 and CDR2: LGHNA, YSLEER. The V gene end was trimmed by 1 base and the J gene end by 5 bases; junction bases not matched to a gene: 4. CDR3 size: 14 residues. The CDR3 nucleotides are TGCGCCAGCAGCCAAGCGGGGGGAGTGGAGACCCAGTACTTC. Its protein is CASSQAGGVETQYF.

The genes are TRBV6-6 and TRBJ1-5, with no clear D. The CDR3 is 13 amino acids. Trimming cost V 6 bases and J 3 bases, with 9 bases left between them. Germline CDR1 is MNHNY and CDR2 is SVGAGI (reference sequence). CDR3 region: CASSPLSNQPQHF. The CDR3 region has the DNA TGTGCCAGCAGCCCACTCTCCAATCAGCCCCAGCATTTT.

The chain recombines TRBV5-6 with TRBJ1-4, with TRBD1 identical over 7 bases. The junction had 4 bases not matched to a gene; V was cut back by 4 bases and J by 1 base. This CDR3 region has 15 residues. Germline-derived CDR1 and CDR2 are SGHDT and YYEEEE. CDR3 nucleotide sequence: TGTGCCAGCAGCACAACAGGGGTAACTAATGAAAAACTGTTTTTT. Translation: CASSTTGVTNEKLFF. Full variable domain (outside the CDR3, taken from reference TRBV5-6 and TRBJ1-4): DAGVTQSPTHLIKTRGQQVTLRCSPKSGHDTVSWYQQALGQGPQFIFQYYEEEERQRGNFPDRFSGHQFPNYSSELNVNALLLGDSALYLCASSTTGVTNEKLFFGSGTQLSVL.

Remarks on this clone: Other nucleotide sequences from this sample produce the same CDR3. The chain employs TRBV7-2 and TRBJ2-7, with 9 positions matching TRBD1. J gave up 2 bases and V 1 base, and 0 bases lay outside the gene matches. The CDR3 is made up of 14 amino acids. Germline CDR1 SGHTA, CDR2 FQGNSA. In nucleotides, the CDR3 is TGTGCCAGCAGCTTAGGACAGGGGGCCTACGAGCAGTACTTC. Amino acids: CASSLGQGAYEQYF. Filled out from reference TRBV7-2 and TRBJ2-7, the complete variable domain reads GAGVSQSPSNKVTEKGKDVELRCDPISGHTALYWYRQSLGQGLEFLIYFQGNSAPDKSGLPSDRFSAERTGGSVSTLTIQRTQQEDSAVYLCASSLGQGAYEQYFGPGTRLTVT.

The chain employs TRBV6-1 and TRBJ1-6, with D hard to call. Trimming removed 10 bases at V and 7 bases at J, with 14 bases between. CDR3 size: 13 residues. CDR1 and CDR2 from the germline V gene are MNHNS and SASEGT. CDR3 sequence reads: CATRLVVNSPLHF. CDR3 nucleotide sequence: TGTGCCACTCGATTGGTTGTAAATTCACCCCTCCACTTT.

This chain links TRBV7-9 with TRBJ2-2; D remains ambiguous. CDR1 is SEHNR and CDR2 is FQNEAQ in the germline V gene (reference sequence). This CDR3 is 10 amino acids long. Deletions cut 8 bases from V and 7 bases from J, with 5 bases between. CDR3 loop: CASDSGELFF. CDR3 sequence (DNA): TGTGCCAGCGATAGCGGGGAGCTGTTTTTT.

This chain links TRBV27 with TRBJ2-7; TRBD1 matches at 8 bases. Unmatched junction bases numbered 8, after V lost 8 bases and J lost 8 bases. The length of the CDR3 is 12 residues. Germline V gene data show CDR1 as MNHEY and CDR2 as SMNVEV (reference sequence). The CDR3 nucleotides are TGTGCCAGCGCTGGACAGGGCCCTAAGCAGTACTTC. Amino acid sequence: CASAGQGPKQYF.

The chain uses TRBV7-2 and TRBJ2-5; the match to TRBD1 covers 11 bases. V trimming: 5 bases; J trimming: 5 bases; junction bases outside the gene matches: 7. The CDR3 is 15 amino acids. Germline V gene lookup returns CDR1 SGHTA and CDR2 FQGNSA. Here the CDR3 reads CASSRGTGGWETQYF. CDR3 nucleotides: TGTGCCAGCAGCCGGGGGACAGGGGGTTGGGAGACCCAGTACTTC. Full variable domain (remainder filled in from reference TRBV7-2 and TRBJ2-5): GAGVSQSPSNKVTEKGKDVELRCDPISGHTALYWYRQSLGQGLEFLIYFQGNSAPDKSGLPSDRFSAERTGGSVSTLTIQRTQQEDSAVYLCASSRGTGGWETQYFGPGTRLLVL.

This clone showed up just a few times. The V call is TRBV2, the J call TRBJ2-2, with D unresolved. The CDR3 spans 15 residues. Germline V gene data show CDR1 as SNHLY and CDR2 as FYNNEI. V lost 4 bases and J 5 bases, leaving 14 bases between the germline ends. The CDR3 coding sequence is TGTGCCAGCAGTGTTGAAAGCGTAGGTACCGGGGAGCTGTTTTTT. Protein product: CASSVESVGTGELFF.